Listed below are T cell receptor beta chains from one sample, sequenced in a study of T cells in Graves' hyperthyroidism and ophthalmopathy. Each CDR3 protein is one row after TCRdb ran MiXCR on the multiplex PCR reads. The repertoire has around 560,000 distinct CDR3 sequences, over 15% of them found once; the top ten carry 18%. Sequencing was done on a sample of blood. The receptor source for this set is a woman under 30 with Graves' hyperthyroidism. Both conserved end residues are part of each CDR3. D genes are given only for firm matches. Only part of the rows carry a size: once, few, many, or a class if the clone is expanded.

CSVSNPAGNTGELFF | TGCAGCGTCTCGAACCCAGCGGGGAACACCGGGGAGCTGTTTTTT | TRBJ2-2 | few | TRBV29-1 | -
CASSVDREETQYF | TGTGCCAGCAGTGTGGACAGGGAAGAGACCCAGTACTTC | TRBJ2-5 | many | TRBV6-1 | TRBD1
CASSLSAPGWGETQYF | TGTGCCAGCAGTTTATCGGCACCCGGATGGGGGGAGACCCAGTACTTC | TRBJ2-5 | many | TRBV27 | -
CASSPPVGMNTEAFF | TGTGCCAGCTCACCACCAGTAGGTATGAACACTGAAGCTTTCTTT | TRBJ1-1 | many | TRBV18 | -
CASSQGIATDTQYF | TGTGCCAGCAGCCAAGGAATCGCCACAGATACGCAGTATTTT | TRBJ2-3 | many | TRBV3-1 | -
CASSLALGGPYEQYF | TGTGCCAGCAGTTTAGCTCTGGGGGGCCCCTACGAGCAGTACTTC | TRBJ2-7 | many | TRBV12-3/TRBV12-4 | -
CSAREGSRGAEAFF | TGCAGTGCTAGAGAGGGATCCAGGGGCGCTGAAGCTTTCTTT | TRBJ1-1 | - | TRBV20-1 | -
CAISGLEALHNEQFF | TGTGCCATCAGTGGACTCGAGGCCCTTCACAATGAGCAGTTCTTC | TRBJ2-1 | few | TRBV10-3 | -
CSASPVLGRTYEQYF | TGCAGTGCTTCCCCTGTACTAGGGAGGACCTACGAGCAGTACTTC | TRBJ2-7 | many | TRBV20-1 | -
CSARGKGNYGYTF | TGCAGTGCTAGAGGAAAGGGGAACTATGGCTACACCTTC | TRBJ1-2 | many | TRBV20-1 | -
CASSQALQETQYF | TGTGCCAGCAGCCAAGCCCTTCAAGAGACCCAGTACTTC | TRBJ2-5 | - | TRBV14 | -
CASSLSAGGGYTF | TGTGCCAGCAGTTTATCTGCCGGGGGAGGCTACACCTTC | TRBJ1-2 | few | TRBV27 | -
CATSRDPAGGLLTFTYF | TGTGCCACCAGCAGAGATCCAGCGGGAGGGCTCCTCACATTTACGTACTTC | TRBJ2-4 | few | TRBV15 | TRBD2
CASSPLGKGQDGYTF | TGTGCCAGCAGCCCCCTGGGTAAGGGACAAGATGGCTACACCTTC | TRBJ1-2 | - | TRBV5-6 | -
CASSRGGSETQYF | TGTGCCAGCAGTCGAGGGGGGAGTGAGACCCAGTACTTC | TRBJ2-5 | many | TRBV28 | -
CAISGGPGQGSYEQYF | TGTGCCATCAGTGGGGGACCGGGACAGGGATCCTACGAGCAGTACTTC | TRBJ2-7 | - | TRBV10-3 | TRBD1
CASNKQGYYGYTF | TGTGCCAGCAACAAACAGGGTTACTATGGCTACACCTTC | TRBJ1-2 | - | TRBV6-2/TRBV6-3 | -
CASSPARGAGEKLFF | TGTGCCAGCTCACCGGCGAGGGGCGCCGGTGAAAAACTGTTTTTT | TRBJ1-4 | few | TRBV18 | -